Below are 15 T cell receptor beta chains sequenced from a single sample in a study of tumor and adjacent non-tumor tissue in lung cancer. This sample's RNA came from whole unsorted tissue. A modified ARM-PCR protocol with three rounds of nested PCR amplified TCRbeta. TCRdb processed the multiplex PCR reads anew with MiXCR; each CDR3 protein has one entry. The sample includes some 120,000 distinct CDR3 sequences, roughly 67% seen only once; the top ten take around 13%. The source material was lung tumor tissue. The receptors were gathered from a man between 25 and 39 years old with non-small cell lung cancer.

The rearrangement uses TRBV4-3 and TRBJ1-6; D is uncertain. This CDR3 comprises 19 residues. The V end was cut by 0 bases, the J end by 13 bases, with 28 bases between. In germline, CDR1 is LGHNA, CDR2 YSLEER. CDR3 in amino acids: CASSQEYRGRISYTSPLHF. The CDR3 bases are TGCGCCAGCAGCCAAGAATATCGAGGGAGGATTTCCTATACTTCGCCCCTCCACTTT.

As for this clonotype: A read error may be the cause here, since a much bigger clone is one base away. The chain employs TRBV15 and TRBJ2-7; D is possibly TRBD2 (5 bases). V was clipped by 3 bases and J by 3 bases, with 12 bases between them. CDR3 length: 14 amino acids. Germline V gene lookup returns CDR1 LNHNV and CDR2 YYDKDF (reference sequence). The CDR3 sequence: CATSREDCLYEQYF. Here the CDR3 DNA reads TGTGCCACCAGCAGGGAGGACTGCCTCTACGAGCAGTACTTC.

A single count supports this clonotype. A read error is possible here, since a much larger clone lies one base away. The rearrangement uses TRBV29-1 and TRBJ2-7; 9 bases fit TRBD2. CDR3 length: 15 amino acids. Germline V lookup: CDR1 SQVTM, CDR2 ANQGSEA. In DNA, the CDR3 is TGCAGCCTTGAAGATTCGGGCGGGAGGGCCTACGAGCAGTACTTC. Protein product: CSLEDSGGRAYEQYF.

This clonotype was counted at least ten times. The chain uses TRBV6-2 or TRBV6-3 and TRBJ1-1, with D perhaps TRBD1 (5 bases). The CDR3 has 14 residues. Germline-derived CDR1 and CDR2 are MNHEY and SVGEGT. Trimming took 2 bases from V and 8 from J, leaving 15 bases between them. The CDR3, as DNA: TGTGCCAGCAGTTACGAGGGTCGGACACCAGAAGCTTTCTTT. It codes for CASSYEGRTPEAFF.

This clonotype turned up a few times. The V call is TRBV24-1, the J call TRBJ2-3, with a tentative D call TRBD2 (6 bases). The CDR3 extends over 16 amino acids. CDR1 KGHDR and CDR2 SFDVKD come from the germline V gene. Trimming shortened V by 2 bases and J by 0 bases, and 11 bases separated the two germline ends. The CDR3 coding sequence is TGTGCCACCAGTGATTGGGGACTGACTAGCACAGATACGCAGTATTTT. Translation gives CATSDWGLTSTDTQYF.

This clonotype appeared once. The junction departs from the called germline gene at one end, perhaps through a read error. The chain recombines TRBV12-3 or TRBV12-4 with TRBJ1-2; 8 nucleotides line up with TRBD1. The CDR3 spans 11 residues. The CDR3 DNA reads TGTGGCAGCAGTAGGGGGACAGGCTACACATTC. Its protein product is CGSSRGTGYTF.

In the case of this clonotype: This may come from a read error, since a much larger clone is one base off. CDR3 loop: CAICESIRVERANREQYF. The CDR3 DNA sequence: TGTGCCATCTGTGAGTCGATCCGGGTCGAACGGGCCAATAGGGAGCAGTACTTC. This sequence joins TRBV10-3 and TRBJ2-7; D uncertain. CDR3 length: 18 amino acids. The germline CDR1 and CDR2 sequences are ENHRY and SYGVKD.

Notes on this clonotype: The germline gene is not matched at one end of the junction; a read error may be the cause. CDR3 DNA: TGCAGCGTTGAGGGGACGGATTACAATGAGCAGTCCTTC. Translated: CSVEGTDYNEQSF. The chain links TRBV29-1 to TRBJ2-1; D may match TRBD1 or TRBD2 (5 bases each). This CDR3 has 13 amino acids. Germline CDR1 SQVTM, CDR2 ANQGSEA.

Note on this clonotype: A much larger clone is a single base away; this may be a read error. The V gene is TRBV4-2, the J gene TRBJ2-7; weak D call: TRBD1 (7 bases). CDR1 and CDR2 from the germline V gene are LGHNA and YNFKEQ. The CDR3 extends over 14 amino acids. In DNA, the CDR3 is TGTGCCAGCAGCCAAGATGCAGGGGGGCGCGAGCGGTACTTC. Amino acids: CASSQDAGGRERYF.

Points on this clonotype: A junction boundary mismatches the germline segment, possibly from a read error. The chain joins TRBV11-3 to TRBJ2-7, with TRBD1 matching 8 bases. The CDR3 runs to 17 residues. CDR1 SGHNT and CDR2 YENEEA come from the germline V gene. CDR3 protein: CARSLSLGAGTGDEEYF. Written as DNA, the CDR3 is TGTGCCAGGAGCTTAAGTTTAGGTGCCGGGACAGGAGACGAGGAGTACTTC.

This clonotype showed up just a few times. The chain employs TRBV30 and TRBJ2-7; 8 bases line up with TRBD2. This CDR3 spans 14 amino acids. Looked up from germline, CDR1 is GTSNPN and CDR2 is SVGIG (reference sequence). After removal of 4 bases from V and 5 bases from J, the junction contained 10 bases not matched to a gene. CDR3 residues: CAWTPGAGGHEQYF. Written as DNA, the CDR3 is TGTGCCTGGACCCCCGGGGCGGGAGGACACGAGCAGTACTTC.

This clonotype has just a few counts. This chain's CDR3 is CASRGWNQPQHF. The CDR3 coding sequence is TGTGCCAGCAGAGGTTGGAATCAGCCCCAGCATTTT. This chain links TRBV12-3 or TRBV12-4 with TRBJ1-5; D not resolved. V gave up 6 bases and J gave up 4 bases, with 7 bases separating them. This CDR3 contains 12 residues.

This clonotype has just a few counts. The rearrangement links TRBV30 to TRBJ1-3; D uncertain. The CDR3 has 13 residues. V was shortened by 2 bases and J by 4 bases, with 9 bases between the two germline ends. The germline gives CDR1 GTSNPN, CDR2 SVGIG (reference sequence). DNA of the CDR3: TGTGCCTGGAGTCCCCCGACCGGAAACACCATATATTTT. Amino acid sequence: CAWSPPTGNTIYF.

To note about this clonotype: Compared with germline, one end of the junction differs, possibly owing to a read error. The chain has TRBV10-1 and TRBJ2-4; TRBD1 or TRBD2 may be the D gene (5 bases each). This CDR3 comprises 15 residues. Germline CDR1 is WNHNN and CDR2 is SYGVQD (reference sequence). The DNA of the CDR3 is TGCGCCAGCAGTACGGGGCAGGGAACCAAAAACATTCAGCACTTC. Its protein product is CASSTGQGTKNIQHF.

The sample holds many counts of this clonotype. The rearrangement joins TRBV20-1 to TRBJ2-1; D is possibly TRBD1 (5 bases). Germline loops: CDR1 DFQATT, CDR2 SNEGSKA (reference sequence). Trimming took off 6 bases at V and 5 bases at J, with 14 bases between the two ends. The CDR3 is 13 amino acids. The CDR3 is CSAPDFRDNEQFF. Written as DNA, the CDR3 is TGCAGTGCGCCTGACTTCAGGGACAATGAGCAGTTCTTC.